This T cell receptor (beta chain) was sequenced in a study of human T cells and chemical hapten exposure. About the study: The sensitizing agent was 2% DPC, placed on about 2 cm by about 2 cm of upper inner arm skin.

This clonotype has more than one count but fewer than ten. With V trimmed by 0 bases and J by 0 bases, 5 bases remained unmatched. This CDR3 is built from 17 residues. Germline CDR1 reads LGHNT; CDR2 reads FRNRAP. Documented time point: patch test 1, 2 weeks after DPC sensitization. Treatment in this sample: therapeutic diphenylcyclopropenone sensitization with weekly scalp DPC. Before extraction, the whole blood was not fractionated, and total RNA was taken from it. The library tagged each cDNA molecule with unique molecular identifiers. TCRdb called the RACE reads again in MiXCR, with one record for every CDR3 protein. Among 380,000 or so distinct CDR3 sequences listed, around 4.8% were seen once.

This rearrangement joins TRBV12-5 to TRBJ2-3, with 8 bases that match TRBD1. Sequences were derived from whole blood, sampled in connection with sensitization to the hapten diphenylcyclopropenone (DPC). This sequence originates from a woman in her forties or fifties with alopecia areata. Some clones in this sample may be carry-over from other donors' samples. For the CDR3, the DNA is TGTGCTAGTGGTTTGGTACGGACAGGGCAAAGCACAGATACGCAGTATTTT. Amino acid sequence: CASGLVRTGQSTDTQYF.